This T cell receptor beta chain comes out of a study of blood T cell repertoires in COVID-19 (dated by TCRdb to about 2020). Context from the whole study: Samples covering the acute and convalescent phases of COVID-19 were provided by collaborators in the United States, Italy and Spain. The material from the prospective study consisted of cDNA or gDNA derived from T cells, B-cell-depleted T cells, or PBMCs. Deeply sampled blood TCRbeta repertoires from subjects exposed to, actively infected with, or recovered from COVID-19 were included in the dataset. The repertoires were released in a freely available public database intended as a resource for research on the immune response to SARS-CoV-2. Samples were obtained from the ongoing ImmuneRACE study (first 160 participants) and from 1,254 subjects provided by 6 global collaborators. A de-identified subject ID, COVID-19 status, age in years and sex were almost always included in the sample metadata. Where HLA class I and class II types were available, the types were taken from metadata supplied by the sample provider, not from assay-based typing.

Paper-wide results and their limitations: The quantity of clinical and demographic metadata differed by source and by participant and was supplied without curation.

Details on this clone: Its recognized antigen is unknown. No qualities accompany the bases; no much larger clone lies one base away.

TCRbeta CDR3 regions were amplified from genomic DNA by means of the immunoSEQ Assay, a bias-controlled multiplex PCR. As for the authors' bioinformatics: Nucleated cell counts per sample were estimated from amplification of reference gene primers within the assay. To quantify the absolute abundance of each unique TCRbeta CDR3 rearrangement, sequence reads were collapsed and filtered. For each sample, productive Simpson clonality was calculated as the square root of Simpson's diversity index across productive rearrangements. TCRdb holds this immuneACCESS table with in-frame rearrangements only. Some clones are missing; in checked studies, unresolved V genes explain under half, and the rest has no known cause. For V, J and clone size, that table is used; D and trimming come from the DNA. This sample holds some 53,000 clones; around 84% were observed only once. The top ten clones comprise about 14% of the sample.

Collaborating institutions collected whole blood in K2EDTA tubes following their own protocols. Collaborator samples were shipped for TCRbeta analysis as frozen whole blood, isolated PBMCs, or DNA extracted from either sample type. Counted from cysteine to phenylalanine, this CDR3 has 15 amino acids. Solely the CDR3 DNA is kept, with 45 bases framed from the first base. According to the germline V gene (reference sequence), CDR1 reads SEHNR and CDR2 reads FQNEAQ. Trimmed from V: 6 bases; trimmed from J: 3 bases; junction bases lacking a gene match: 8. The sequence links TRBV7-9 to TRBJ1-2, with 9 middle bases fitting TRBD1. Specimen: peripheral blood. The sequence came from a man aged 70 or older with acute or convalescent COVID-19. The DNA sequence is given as TGTGCCAGCAGTCATCGGGACAGGGCGGACTATGGCTACACCTTC. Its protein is CASSHRDRADYGYTF.